This T cell receptor (beta chain) came from a study of T-cell memory formation after mild COVID-19. This clonotype has only a few counts. Antigen unknown. Study findings and constraints: Some clones that responded turned up in pre-infection memory, which suggests that cross-reactive memory joined in. From day 15 to 85, contracting clones were balanced between CD4 and CD8, whereas later expanders leaned toward CD4+.

TCR alpha and TCR beta cDNA libraries with sample barcodes and UMIs came from 5'RACE using constant-segment primers. TCRdb redid the calling of the 5' RACE reads with MiXCR, one entry per CDR3 protein. This sample has hundreds of thousands of distinct CDR3 sequences, with roughly 18% found just once. Germline CDR1 reads MNHEY; CDR2 reads SVGAGI. The CDR3 extends over 16 amino acids. Trimming left V 3 bases short and J 0 bases short, with 14 bases between. The V call is TRBV6-5, the J call TRBJ1-1; possibly TRBD1 for D (5 bases). Sequencing input: PBMCs or a T cell subset sorted from them (not recorded which). The receptor was derived from an adult woman who had mild COVID-19 (a few samples of this study predate the infection). Cell type and time point are not known. The CDR3 loop is CASSYLGASLNTEAFF. The CDR3 nucleotides are TGTGCCAGCAGTTATCTCGGGGCCTCCCTGAACACTGAAGCTTTCTTT.